The rows below give T cell receptor beta chains drawn from one sample of a study of T cells after yellow fever vaccination. TCRdb independently ran MiXCR on the 5' RACE reads; one entry per CDR3 protein. The sample contains 60,000 to 85,000 distinct CDR3 sequences, approximately 7% of which appear only once. The starting material was CD8+ T cells sorted from PBMCs, obtained 5 days after the first yellow fever vaccination. These receptors were obtained from a young man who received the YFV17D yellow fever vaccine. Each CDR3 is given with its conserved first and last residue. Fields, in order: V gene, J gene, D gene, clone size, CDR3 DNA, CDR3 protein. D genes are given only for firm matches. Expanded clones get a size class; other rows say once, few or many, or leave the size out.

>TRBV4-2|TRBJ2-5|TRBD1|-
TGTGCCAGCAGCCAGGCCGGGACAGGGTGGGAGACCCAGTACTTC
CASSQAGTGWETQYF
>TRBV4-3|TRBJ1-3|-|few
TGCGCCAGCAGCCAAGATAGAGGGGCTGGAAACACCATATATTTT
CASSQDRGAGNTIYF
>TRBV28|TRBJ1-5|TRBD1|-
TGTGCCAGCAGTTTTTATGGGACAGGGGACCAGCCCCAGCATTTT
CASSFYGTGDQPQHF
>TRBV5-4|TRBJ1-1|-|few
TGTGCCAGCAGGTCCGGGACGGAGCCTGAAGCTTTCTTT
CASRSGTEPEAFF
>TRBV29-1|TRBJ2-7|-|many
TGCAGCGTTGAAGAGACGGGCGAAGCCTCCTACGAGCAGTACTTC
CSVEETGEASYEQYF
>TRBV7-9|TRBJ2-3|TRBD2|-
TGTGCCAGCAGCTCCACTAGCGGGGGGGCAGCAGATACGCAGTATTTT
CASSSTSGGAADTQYF
>TRBV7-3|TRBJ1-1|-|-
TGTGCCAGCAGCTTCAGGGCGAAGGGCACTGAAGCTTTCTTT
CASSFRAKGTEAFF
>TRBV24-1|TRBJ2-1|-|many
TGTGCCACCAGTGACCCGCCCCATTATGAGCAGTTCTTC
CATSDPPHYEQFF
>TRBV6-5|TRBJ1-1|TRBD1|-
TGTGCCAGCAGTTACTCGGGACAGGGGGCTGAAGCTTTCTTT
CASSYSGQGAEAFF
>TRBV20-1|TRBJ2-1|-|many
TGCAGTGCTAGAGTAGCGATGTCCTACAATGAGCAGTTCTTC
CSARVAMSYNEQFF
>TRBV2|TRBJ2-1|TRBD1|few
TGTGCCAGCAGTGAAGATCTACAGGGGGCCGCCTACAATGAGCAGTTCTTC
CASSEDLQGAAYNEQFF
>TRBV18|TRBJ2-5|TRBD1|-
TGTGCCAGCTCACCACTTTCAGGACAGGGAGAGGCCCAGTACTTC
CASSPLSGQGEAQYF
>TRBV3-1|TRBJ2-1|-|-
TGTGCCTGCAGCCGGAGGGACTCCCTAAGGAATGAGCAGTTCTTC
CACSRRDSLRNEQFF
>TRBV4-1|TRBJ1-5|TRBD1|few
TGCGCCAGCAGCCAAGCACTTCGAACAGGGGGTCCGAATCAGCCCCAGCATTTT
CASSQALRTGGPNQPQHF
>TRBV6-2/TRBV6-3|TRBJ2-1|-|many
TGTGCCGGCAGAAGGCGCTCCTACAATGAGCAGTTCTTC
CAGRRRSYNEQFF
>TRBV7-9|TRBJ2-5|TRBD1|-
TGTGCCAGCAGCTTTCCGGGACAGAAAGAGACCCAGTACTTC
CASSFPGQKETQYF
>TRBV6-5|TRBJ2-5|-|many
TGTGCCGCTGGCTTGGCCCAAGAGACCCAGTACTTC
CAAGLAQETQYF
>TRBV5-1|TRBJ2-6|-|few
TGCGCCAGCAGCTTGGGGCCCAGCTCTGGGGCCAACGTCCTGACTTTC
CASSLGPSSGANVLTF
>TRBV29-1|TRBJ2-2|-|-
TGCAGCGTTGAAGGACGGGGCTGGGGAAACACCGGGGAGCTGTTTTTT
CSVEGRGWGNTGELFF
>TRBV7-6|TRBJ2-3|-|-
TGTGCCAGCAGCTCCCCCCGGGGCTCAGGTACAGATACGCAGTATTTT
CASSSPRGSGTDTQYF
>TRBV10-2|TRBJ2-1|-|many
TGCGCCAGCAGTGAGTACGTGAGGGGAGGCGAGCAGTTCTTC
CASSEYVRGGEQFF
>TRBV6-2/TRBV6-3|TRBJ2-5|-|-
TGTGCCAGCAGTTACGGGTCTCATCAAGAGACCCAGTACTTC
CASSYGSHQETQYF